This T cell receptor (beta chain) comes out of a study of technical replicates of blood from several donors. Clones were sequenced by immunoSEQ multiplex PCR, and TCRdb holds only the in-frame ones, with some missing. The data contain under 95,000 clones, 85% to 95% of them singletons. The CDR3 spans 14 residues. Trimming removed 6 bases from V and 6 bases from J, with 14 bases in between. Per the germline V gene, CDR1 is MNHEY and CDR2 is SMNVEV (reference sequence). This chain uses TRBV27 with TRBJ2-2; a weak D match, TRBD1 (5 bases). This clonotype originated in a human donor in good health. Sequenced: T cells isolated from PBMCs. CDR3 in DNA: TGTGCCAGCAGCCGAGTGGGGCGCGCCGGGGAGCTGTTTTTT. Its protein product is CASSRVGRAGELFF.